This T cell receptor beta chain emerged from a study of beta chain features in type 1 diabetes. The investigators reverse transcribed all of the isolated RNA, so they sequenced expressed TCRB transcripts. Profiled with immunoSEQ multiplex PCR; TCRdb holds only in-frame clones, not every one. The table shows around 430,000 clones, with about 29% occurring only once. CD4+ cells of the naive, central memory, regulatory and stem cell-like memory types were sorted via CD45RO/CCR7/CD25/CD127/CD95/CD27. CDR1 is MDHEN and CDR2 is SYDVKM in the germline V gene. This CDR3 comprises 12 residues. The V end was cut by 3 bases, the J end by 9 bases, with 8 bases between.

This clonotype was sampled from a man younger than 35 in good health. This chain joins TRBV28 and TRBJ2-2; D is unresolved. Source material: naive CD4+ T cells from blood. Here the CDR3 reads CASSFGTRELFF. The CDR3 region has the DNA TGTGCCAGCAGTTTCGGAACCCGGGAGCTGTTTTTT.